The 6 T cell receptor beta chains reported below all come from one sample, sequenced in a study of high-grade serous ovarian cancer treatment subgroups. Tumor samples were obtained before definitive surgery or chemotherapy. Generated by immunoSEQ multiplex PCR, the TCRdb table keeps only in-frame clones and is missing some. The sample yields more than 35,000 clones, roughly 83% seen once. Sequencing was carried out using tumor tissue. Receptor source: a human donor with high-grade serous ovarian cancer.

CDR3: CAWSVGTMGYEQYF. CDR3 in DNA: TGTGCCTGGAGTGTGGGGACTATGGGCTACGAGCAGTACTTC. V and J are TRBV30 and TRBJ2-7; TRBD2 matches at 7 bases. The CDR3 has 14 amino acids. V gave up 0 bases and J gave up 3 bases; unmatched junction bases: 5. The V gene's germline CDR1 is GTSNPN and CDR2 SVGIG (reference sequence).

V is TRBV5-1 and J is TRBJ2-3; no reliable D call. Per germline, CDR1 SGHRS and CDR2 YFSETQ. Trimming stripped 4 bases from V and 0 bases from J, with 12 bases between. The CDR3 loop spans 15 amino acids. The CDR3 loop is CASSPTGSSTDTQYF. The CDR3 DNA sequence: TGCGCCAGCAGCCCGACGGGCTCTAGCACAGATACGCAGTATTTT.

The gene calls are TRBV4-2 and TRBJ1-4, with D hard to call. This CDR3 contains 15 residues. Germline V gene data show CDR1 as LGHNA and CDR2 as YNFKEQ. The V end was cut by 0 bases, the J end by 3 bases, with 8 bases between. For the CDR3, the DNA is TGTGCCAGCAGCCAAGACCGGCGCGCTAATGAAAAACTGTTTTTT. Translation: CASSQDRRANEKLFF.

CDR3 coding DNA: TGTGCCAGCAGCGTATCCGGGGAAGAGACCCAGTACTTC. Translation gives CASSVSGEETQYF. The chain links TRBV9 to TRBJ2-5; possible D gene TRBD2, 5 bases. Germline lookup yields CDR1 SGDLS and CDR2 YYNGEE. Trimming removed 1 base at V and 3 bases at J, with 7 bases between. The CDR3 has 13 amino acids.

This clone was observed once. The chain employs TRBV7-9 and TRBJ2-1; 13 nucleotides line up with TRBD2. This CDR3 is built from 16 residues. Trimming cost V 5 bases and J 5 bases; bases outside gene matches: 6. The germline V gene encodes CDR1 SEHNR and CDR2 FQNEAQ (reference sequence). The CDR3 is CASSPRTSGSHNEQFF. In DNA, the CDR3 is TGTGCCAGCAGCCCCAGGACTAGCGGGAGCCACAATGAGCAGTTCTTC.

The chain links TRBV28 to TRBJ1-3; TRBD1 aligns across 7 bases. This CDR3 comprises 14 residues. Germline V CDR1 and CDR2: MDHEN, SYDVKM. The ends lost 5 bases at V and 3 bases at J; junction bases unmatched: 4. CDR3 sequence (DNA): TGTGCCAGCAGTGGAGGGGGCCTTGGAAACACCATATATTTT. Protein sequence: CASSGGGLGNTIYF.